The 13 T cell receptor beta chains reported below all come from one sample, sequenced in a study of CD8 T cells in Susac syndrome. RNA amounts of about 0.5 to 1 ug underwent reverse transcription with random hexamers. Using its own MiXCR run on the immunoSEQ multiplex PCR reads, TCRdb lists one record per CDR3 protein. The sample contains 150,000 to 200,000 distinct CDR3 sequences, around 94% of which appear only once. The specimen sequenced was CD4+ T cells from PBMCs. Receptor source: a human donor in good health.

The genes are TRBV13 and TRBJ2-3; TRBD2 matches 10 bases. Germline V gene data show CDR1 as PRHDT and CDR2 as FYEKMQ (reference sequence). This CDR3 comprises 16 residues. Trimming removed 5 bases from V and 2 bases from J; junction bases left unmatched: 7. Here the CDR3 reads CASSPPTSGFTDTQYF. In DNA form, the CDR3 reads TGTGCCAGCAGCCCCCCGACTAGCGGGTTCACAGATACGCAGTATTTT.

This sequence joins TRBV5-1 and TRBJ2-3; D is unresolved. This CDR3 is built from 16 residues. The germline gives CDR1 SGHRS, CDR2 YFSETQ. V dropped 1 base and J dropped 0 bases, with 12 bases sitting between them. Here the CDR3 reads CASSLNRPSSTDTQYF. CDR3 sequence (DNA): TGCGCCAGCAGCTTGAACAGACCTTCTAGCACAGATACGCAGTATTTT.

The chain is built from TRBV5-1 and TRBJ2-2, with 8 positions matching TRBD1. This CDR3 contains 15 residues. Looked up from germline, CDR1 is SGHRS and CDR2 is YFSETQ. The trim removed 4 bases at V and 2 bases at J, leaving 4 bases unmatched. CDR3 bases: TGCGCCAGCAGCCTGGGGACAGGAAACACCGGGGAGCTGTTTTTT. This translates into CASSLGTGNTGELFF. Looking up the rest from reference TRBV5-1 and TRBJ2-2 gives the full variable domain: KAGVTQTPRYLIKTRGQQVTLSCSPISGHRSVSWYQQTPGQGLQFLFEYFSETQRNKGNFPGRFSGRQFSNSRSEMNVSTLELGDSALYLCASSLGTGNTGELFFGEGSRLTVL.

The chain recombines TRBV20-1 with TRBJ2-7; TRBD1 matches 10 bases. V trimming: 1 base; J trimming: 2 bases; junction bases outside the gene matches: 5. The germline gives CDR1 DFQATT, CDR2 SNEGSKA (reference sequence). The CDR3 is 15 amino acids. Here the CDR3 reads CSARAAGQGAYEQYF. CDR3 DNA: TGCAGTGCTAGAGCCGCCGGACAGGGGGCCTACGAGCAGTACTTC.

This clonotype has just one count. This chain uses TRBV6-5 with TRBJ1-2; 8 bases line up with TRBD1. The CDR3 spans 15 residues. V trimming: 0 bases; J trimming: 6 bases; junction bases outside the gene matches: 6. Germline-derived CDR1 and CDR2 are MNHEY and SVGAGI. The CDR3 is CASSYSYRGEHGYTF. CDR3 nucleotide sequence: TGTGCCAGCAGTTACTCGTACAGGGGGGAACATGGCTACACCTTC.

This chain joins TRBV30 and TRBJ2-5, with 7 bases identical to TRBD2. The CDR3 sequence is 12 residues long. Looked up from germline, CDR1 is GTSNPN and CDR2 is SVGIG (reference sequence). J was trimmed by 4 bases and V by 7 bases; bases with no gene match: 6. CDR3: CALSGVRETQYF. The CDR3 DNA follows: TGTGCCTTAAGCGGGGTTCGAGAGACCCAGTACTTC.

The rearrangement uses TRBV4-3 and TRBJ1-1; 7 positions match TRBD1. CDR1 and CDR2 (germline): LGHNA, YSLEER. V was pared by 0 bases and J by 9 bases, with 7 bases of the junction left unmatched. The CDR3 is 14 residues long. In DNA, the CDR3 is TGCGCCAGCAGCCAAGAAGGACAGGCCACCAAAGCTTTCTTT. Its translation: CASSQEGQATKAFF.

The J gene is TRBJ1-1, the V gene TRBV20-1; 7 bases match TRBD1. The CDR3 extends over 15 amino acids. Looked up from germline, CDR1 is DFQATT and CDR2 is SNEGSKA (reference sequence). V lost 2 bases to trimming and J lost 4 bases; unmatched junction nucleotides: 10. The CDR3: CSARNPNRGITEAFF. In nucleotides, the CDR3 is TGCAGTGCTAGAAACCCGAACAGGGGTATCACTGAAGCTTTCTTT.

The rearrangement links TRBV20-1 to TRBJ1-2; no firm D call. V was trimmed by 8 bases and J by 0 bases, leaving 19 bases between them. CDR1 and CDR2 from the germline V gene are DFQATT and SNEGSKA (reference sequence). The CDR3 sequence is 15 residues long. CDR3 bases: TGCAGTCCCTTCGTGGGAGGGCCTTCTAACTATGGCTACACCTTC. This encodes CSPFVGGPSNYGYTF.

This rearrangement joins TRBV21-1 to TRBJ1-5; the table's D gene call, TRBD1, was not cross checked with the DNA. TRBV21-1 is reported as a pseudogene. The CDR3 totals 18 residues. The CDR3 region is CASSKICKGGYSNQPQHF. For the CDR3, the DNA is TGTGCCAGCAGCAAAATCTGTAAAGGGGGTTATAGCAATCAGCCCCAGCATTTT.

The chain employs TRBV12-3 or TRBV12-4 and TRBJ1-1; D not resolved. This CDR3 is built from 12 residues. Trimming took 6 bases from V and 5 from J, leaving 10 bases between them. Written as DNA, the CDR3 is TGTGCCAGCAGCAAAACGGGGACTGAAGCTTTCTTT. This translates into CASSKTGTEAFF.

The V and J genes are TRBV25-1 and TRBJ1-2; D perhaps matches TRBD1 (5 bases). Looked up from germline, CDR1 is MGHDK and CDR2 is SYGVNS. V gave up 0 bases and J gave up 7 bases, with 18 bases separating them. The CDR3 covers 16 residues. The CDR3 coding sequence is TGTGCCAGCAGTGAATATTTTGACAGCTCAAAGAGTGGCTACACCTTC. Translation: CASSEYFDSSKSGYTF.

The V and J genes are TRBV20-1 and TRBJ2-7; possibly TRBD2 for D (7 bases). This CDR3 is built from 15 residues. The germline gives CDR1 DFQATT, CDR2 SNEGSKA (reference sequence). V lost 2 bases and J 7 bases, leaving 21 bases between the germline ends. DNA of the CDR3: TGCAGTGCTAGAAACCCCCAGGGGTCCGGGGGGGAGCAGTACTTC. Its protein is CSARNPQGSGGEQYF.